The source of this T cell receptor (beta chain) is a study of cytomegalovirus exposure and HLA in healthy donors. Study results and caveats: Judged likely to be a sequencing artifact was a cluster of highly shared sequence variants. Earlier analysis yielded a pattern in which most TCR beta V segments were productive about 87% or about 30% of the time.

Notes on this clone: The target antigen is unknown.

The PCR used 60 Vbeta and 13 Jbeta primers. Authors' methods: Approximately 86 million unique TCR beta chains, 8.5 million to 14 million shared, were counted in a later analysis. Clones were read by immunoSEQ multiplex PCR, and TCRdb kept only the in-frame ones, dropping some. The V and J calls and clone size are taken from that table; D and trimming were inferred from the DNA. The top ten clones hold approximately 2% of a sample with approximately 79,000 clones, 77% of them seen once. Trimming at V came to 4 bases and at J to 3 bases, leaving 9 bases not matched to a gene. CDR1 is SGHNT and CDR2 is YYREEE in the germline V gene (reference sequence). The CDR3 contains 16 residues.

This receptor was identified in a boy between 10 and 17 years old in good health and CMV-seronegative. The rearrangement links TRBV5-4 to TRBJ1-2; 10 bases map to TRBD1. The sample consisted of PBMCs. The DNA for the CDR3 is TGTGCCAGCAGCCCAATCGAAGGACAGGGGGACTATGGCTACACCTTC. Translated, it gives CASSPIEGQGDYGYTF.